This is a list of T cell receptor beta chains from one sample in a study of cytomegalovirus exposure and HLA in healthy donors. Measured with immunoSEQ multiplex PCR; TCRdb has only the in-frame clones, and not every one. The sample's table shows approximately 140,000 clones. Sequenced input: PBMCs. The receptors come from a woman younger than 35 in good health and CMV-seronegative. Each CDR3 is given with its conserved first and last residue. A D gene is named only where the DNA matches it firmly.

>.|TRBV25-1|TRBJ1-6
TGTGCCAGCAGTGTCCAGGGCAGCAATTCACCCCTCCACTTT
CASSVQGSNSPLHF
>TRBD2|TRBV5-8|TRBJ2-3
TGTGCCAGCAGCTATACTAGCGGGAGGTGGGGAAGCACAGATACGCAGTATTTT
CASSYTSGRWGSTDTQYF
>.|TRBV7-8|TRBJ2-2
TGTGCCAGCAGCCGCCGACTAGGGCTGCGGGTCACCGGGGAGCTGTTTTTT
CASSRRLGLRVTGELFF
>TRBD2|TRBV18|TRBJ2-1
TGTGCCAGCTCACCGAGCGGGAGGAGGGAGGGTGAGCAGTTCTTC
CASSPSGRREGEQFF
>TRBD2|TRBV5-6|TRBJ2-3
TGTGCCAGCAGCACTACGGGACTAGTCACAGATACGCAGTATTTT
CASSTTGLVTDTQYF
>TRBD2|TRBV5-1|TRBJ2-3
TGCGCCAGCAGCTTGGGACTAGCGGGAGCGAACACAGATACGCAGTATTTT
CASSLGLAGANTDTQYF
>.|TRBV21-1|TRBJ1-5
TGTGCCAGCAGCAAAGAAAGAACAGGTAATCAGCCCCAGCATTTT
CASSKERTGNQPQHF
>.|TRBV6-1|TRBJ1-2
.
CASSSSGKYGYTF
>.|TRBV7-9|TRBJ1-1
TGTGCCAGCAGCTTAGTCCCGGGGGGCGCTTTCTTT
CASSLVPGGAFF
>TRBD2|TRBV7-3|TRBJ2-1
TGTGCCAGCAGCTTAACCCCCAGCGGGAGGGGTGAGCAGTTCTTC
CASSLTPSGRGEQFF
>TRBD1|TRBV5-1|TRBJ2-7
TGCGCCAGCAGCTCGGGACAGCTAGGCTACGAGCAGTACTTC
CASSSGQLGYEQYF
>.|TRBV30|TRBJ1-4
TGTGCCTGGAACCGGAATGAAAAACTGTTTTTT
CAWNRNEKLFF
>.|TRBV2|TRBJ2-3
TGTGCCAGCAGTGGTCAGGGAAGGACAGATACGCAGTATTTT
CASSGQGRTDTQYF
>.|TRBV27|TRBJ1-1
TGTGCCAGCAGTTTATCCCGCGGGCGGGAGCCGGGAGACGAAGCTTTCTTT
CASSLSRGREPGDEAFF
>TRBD2|TRBV5-1|TRBJ2-1
TGCGCCAGCAGCTTGGTAGCGGGAGTGTACAATGAGCAGTTCTTC
CASSLVAGVYNEQFF
>TRBD2|TRBV30|TRBJ2-5
TGTGCCTGGGGCTCCTCCAGGACTAGCGGGGGGGCGGAGACCCAGTACTTC
CAWGSSRTSGGAETQYF
>.|TRBV5-1|TRBJ2-7
TGCGCCAGCAGCTCCAAGGACATCTCCTACGAGCAGTACTTC
CASSSKDISYEQYF
>TRBD1|TRBV7-9|TRBJ1-1
TGTGCCAGCAGCCCCCGGGGACAGGGAAACACTGAAGCTTTCTTT
CASSPRGQGNTEAFF
>.|TRBV20-1|TRBJ1-1
TGCAGTGCTAGAGAAGGGGGTGGGTTT
CSAREGGGF
>.|TRBV7-6|TRBJ2-4
TGTGCCAGCAGCCCTATTCAAGGCCGACAAGCCAAAAACATTCAGTACTTC
CASSPIQGRQAKNIQYF
>TRBD2|TRBV2|TRBJ2-5
TGTGCCAGCAGTGAATTCCGGGCGGGAGAAGAGACCCAGTACTTC
CASSEFRAGEETQYF
>TRBD2|TRBV7-8|TRBJ2-5
TGTGCCAGCAGCCCCCGGATAGCGGGACCTATTCAAGAGACCCAGTACTTC
CASSPRIAGPIQETQYF
>TRBD2|TRBV7-3|TRBJ2-3
TGTGCCAGCAGCTTCAGCGGGGGTGGCACAGATACGCAGTATTTT
CASSFSGGGTDTQYF
>TRBD1|TRBV4-1|TRBJ1-5
TGCGCCAGCAGCCAGGAGGGACAGGGGTATCAGCCCCAGCATTTT
CASSQEGQGYQPQHF
>TRBD2|TRBV11-2|TRBJ2-1
TGTGCCAGCAGCTATCTAGCGGCGGGAGCCGGTCTGAATGAGCAGTTCTTC
CASSYLAAGAGLNEQFF
>.|TRBV11-2|TRBJ2-5
TGTGCCAGCAGCCGAGGGTTTGAGAACCAAGAGACCCAGTACTTC
CASSRGFENQETQYF
>TRBD1|TRBV7-9|TRBJ1-1
TGTGCCAGCAGCCCAAGGGACAGGGTGAACACTGAAGCTTTCTTT
CASSPRDRVNTEAFF
>.|TRBV29-1|TRBJ1-4
TGCAGCGTTGAAACAGCAACTAATGAAAAACTGTTTTTT
CSVETATNEKLFF
>.|TRBV19|TRBJ1-4
TGTGCCAGTCGTTCCGGGGGGAGTAATGAAAAACTGTTTTTT
CASRSGGSNEKLFF
>TRBD2|TRBV27|TRBJ2-1
TGTGCCAGCAGTTGGGACCTTGGGGTAGCGGGATTCTACAATGAGCAGTTCTTC
CASSWDLGVAGFYNEQFF
>.|TRBV9|TRBJ2-5
TGTGCCAGCAGCGTTTGGTTGGGGAGTCAAGAGACCCAGTACTTC
CASSVWLGSQETQYF
>.|TRBV11-3|TRBJ2-3
TGTGCCAGCAGCTTAACCGGGAGAACAGATACGCAGTATTTT
CASSLTGRTDTQYF
>.|TRBV6-1|TRBJ2-1
TGTGCCAGCAGTCTGGACTCGAGCTCCTACAATGAGCAGTTCTTC
CASSLDSSSYNEQFF
>TRBD2|TRBV28|TRBJ2-2
TGTGCCACCACCGTGAGCGGGAGTGACACCGGGGAGCTGTTTTTT
CATTVSGSDTGELFF
>TRBD1|TRBV29-1|TRBJ1-3
TGCAGCGTTTCACCCGGGACAGAGGGAAACACCATATATTTT
CSVSPGTEGNTIYF
>TRBD2|TRBV11-3|TRBJ2-1
TGTGCCAGCAGCTTAGGCCACGGGAGGGCCTCGGATGAGCAGTTCTTC
CASSLGHGRASDEQFF
>TRBD2|TRBV19|TRBJ2-1
TGTGCCAGTAGTATGCCGGGACTAGCGGGAGATGAGCAGTTCTTC
CASSMPGLAGDEQFF
>.|TRBV7-3|TRBJ2-1
TGTGCCAGCAGTCCAACCTCGGGGGACAATGAGCAGTTCTTC
CASSPTSGDNEQFF
>.|TRBV10-1|TRBJ1-2
TGCGCCAGCAGTGAGGATGACAGGCTCTATGGCTACACCTTC
CASSEDDRLYGYTF
>TRBD1|TRBV5-4|TRBJ2-1
TGTGCCAGCAGCTTGGAAGGGGGCCTAAGGAATGAGCAGTTCTTC
CASSLEGGLRNEQFF
>.|TRBV12-5|TRBJ2-6
TGTGCTAGTGGTTTGGGGAGGGGGCGAGGGGCCAACGTCCTGACTTTC
CASGLGRGRGANVLTF
>.|TRBV29-1|TRBJ1-2
TGCAGCGTTGACTCTAACTATGGCTACACCTTC
CSVDSNYGYTF
>TRBD1|TRBV18|TRBJ1-1
TGTGCCAGCTCACTTGGACAGGACACTGAAGCTTTCTTT
CASSLGQDTEAFF
>TRBD2|TRBV5-4|TRBJ2-1
TGTGCCAGCAGCCAGACCTCTGGGGAGGGGTGGAATGAGCAGTTCTTC
CASSQTSGEGWNEQFF
>.|TRBV10-3|TRBJ2-7
TGTGCCATCAGTGGGGGGACAACTCGTGGGGAATACGAGCAGTACTTC
CAISGGTTRGEYEQYF
>.|TRBV5-1|TRBJ1-1
TGCGCCAGCAGCTTGCTCGCAGGAGAAGCTTTCTTT
CASSLLAGEAFF
>.|TRBV5-6|TRBJ1-1
TGTGCCAGCAGCCCGATATCACAGGAGTGGGGCACTGAAGCTTTCTTT
CASSPISQEWGTEAFF
>TRBD1|TRBV5-1|TRBJ1-1
TGCGCCAGCAGCTTGGGGGGGACAGGGAAATCTGAAGCTTTCTTT
CASSLGGTGKSEAFF
>.|TRBV5-6|TRBJ2-3
TGTGCCAGCAGCCCAGGGACTGCTGATACGCAGTATTTT
CASSPGTADTQYF
>TRBD1|TRBV19|TRBJ1-1
TGTGCCAGTAGTATTCCGGGACAGGGTGTAGAAGGCACTGAAGCTTTCTTT
CASSIPGQGVEGTEAFF
>.|TRBV5-1|TRBJ2-7
TGCGCCAGCAGCTTGTATGCAGGGCCCTACGAGCAGTACTTC
CASSLYAGPYEQYF
>TRBD1|TRBV30|TRBJ2-5
TGTGCCTGGAGGGGACAGAACCAAGAGACCCAGTACTTC
CAWRGQNQETQYF
>.|TRBV7-9|TRBJ1-2
TGTGCCAGCAGCTTAGACAGCTACTATGGCTACACCTTC
CASSLDSYYGYTF
>.|TRBV27|TRBJ2-7
TGTGCCAGCAGTGTCCGGGGGTCCTCCTACGAGCAGTACTTC
CASSVRGSSYEQYF